The TCR beta chain under discussion was sequenced for a study of blood T cell repertoires in COVID-19. Whole-study context: Sample material is recorded as cDNA or gDNA derived from T cells, B-cell-depleted T cells, or PBMCs.

Germline V lookup: CDR1 SGHVS, CDR2 FQNEAQ. The V gene end was trimmed by 4 bases and the J gene end by 7 bases; junction bases not matched to a gene: 15. This CDR3 region has 16 residues. Authors' processing steps: By means of reference gene primer amplification, nucleated cell counts were estimated. Sequencing was performed with immunoSEQ multiplex PCR; in TCRdb, only in-frame clones are kept and a portion is missing. V, J and clone size are taken as reported in that table, and D and trimming were inferred from the DNA itself. This table has about 60,000 clones, approximately 80% appearing once. The sequencing sample was made of peripheral blood. This chain links TRBV7-8 with TRBJ2-7; 8 bases agree with TRBD1. This receptor was obtained from a human donor in a cohort sampled during active COVID-19. The CDR3 coding sequence is TGTGCCAGCAGCTCAGGGACCAGGGGGCCTCGGGGAGAGCAGTACTTC. Translating gives CASSSGTRGPRGEQYF.